This T cell receptor beta chain was identified during a study of regulatory T cells in long-lasting Graves disease. CDR3-region Arm-PCR and iRepertoire HTBI primers produced the TCR beta libraries. In TCRdb, the multiplex PCR reads were re-called with MiXCR into one record per CDR3 protein. The repertoire includes 400,000 or so distinct CDR3 sequences, less than 25% of them detected once, and less than 25% sits in the top ten. This clonotype was seen a few times. Time point here: persistent/refractory GD, antithyroid drugs over 5 years with positive TRAb. Construction of the TCR library relied on RNA isolated from PBMCs. V lost 1 base, J lost 1 base, and 2 bases stayed unmatched. CDR1 and CDR2 from the germline V gene are SGHAT and FQNNGV. The CDR3 has 15 amino acids.

The chain combines TRBV11-2 with TRBJ2-5; TRBD2 matches 8 bases. The material was peripheral blood mononuclear cells (PBMCs), obtained when the disease was refractory, from a patient treated with antithyroid drugs. The source is a female donor with Graves disease. CDR3: CASSLGLASQETQYF. The CDR3 bases are TGTGCCAGCAGCTTAGGACTAGCGTCCCAAGAGACCCAGTACTTC. Together with reference TRBV11-2 and TRBJ2-5, the CDR3 gives the full variable domain: EAGVAQSPRYKIIEKRQSVAFWCNPISGHATLYWYQQILGQGPKLLIQFQNNGVVDDSQLPKDRFSAERLKGVDSTLKIQPAKLEDSAVYLCASSLGLASQETQYFGPGTRLLVL.